What follows are 17 T cell receptor beta chains derived from one specimen sequenced in a study of cytomegalovirus exposure and HLA in healthy donors. The PCR had 60 Vbeta and 13 Jbeta primers. The method was immunoSEQ multiplex PCR; TCRdb's version includes in-frame clones alone and lacks a portion of them. The repertoire holds approximately 200,000 clones, with over 75% as singletons. The sample taken for sequencing was PBMCs. These receptors were obtained from a woman aged 45-65 years in good health and CMV-seronegative.

V usage is TRBV29-1 and J usage is TRBJ1-1; 9 bases are shared with TRBD1. CDR1 SQVTM and CDR2 ANQGSEA come from the germline V gene. V shed 6 bases, J shed 1 base, and the junction held 6 bases outside the gene matches. This CDR3 contains 14 residues. The CDR3 sequence: CSVGDRGRNTEAFF. CDR3 nucleotide sequence: TGCAGCGTGGGTGACAGGGGGAGGAACACTGAAGCTTTCTTT.

This clone occurred once. V and J are TRBV5-4 and TRBJ2-7; TRBD2 matches at 12 bases. The germline gives CDR1 SGHNT, CDR2 YYREEE (reference sequence). The junction had 10 bases not matched to a gene; V was cut back by 4 bases and J by 5 bases. This CDR3 is built from 16 residues. The CDR3 loop is CASSVGLAGPPHEQYF. The CDR3 nucleotides are TGTGCCAGCAGCGTGGGACTAGCGGGTCCGCCCCACGAGCAGTACTTC.

The chain joins TRBV5-1 to TRBJ2-7; 10 nucleotides align to TRBD2. This CDR3 contains 18 residues. Trimming removed 1 base from V and 4 bases from J; junction bases left unmatched: 14. The germline V gene has CDR1 SGHRS and CDR2 YFSETQ. The CDR3 DNA is TGCGCCAGCAGCTTGCAAATGGGGCCTAGCGGGAGTTCGTACGAGCAGTACTTC. Encoded protein: CASSLQMGPSGSSYEQYF.

This clone was seen a handful of times. The V gene is TRBV28, the J gene TRBJ2-2; D remains ambiguous. V was clipped by 7 bases and J by 4 bases, with 10 bases between them. This CDR3 has 13 amino acids. Germline CDR1 and CDR2: MDHEN and SYDVKM. CDR3 in amino acids: CASILLGTGELFF. CDR3 DNA: TGTGCCAGCATCCTCCTCGGCACCGGGGAGCTGTTTTTT.

V is TRBV27 and J is TRBJ1-1, with 8 bases that match TRBD1. The CDR3 loop spans 15 amino acids. In germline, CDR1 is MNHEY, CDR2 SMNVEV (reference sequence). Trimming took 8 bases from V and 4 from J; bases not matched to a gene: 12. The CDR3 nucleotides read TGTGCCAGCCGAAGGGGGTACAGGGGGGTCACTGAAGCTTTCTTT. It is translated as CASRRGYRGVTEAFF.

The chain has TRBV28 and TRBJ2-7; D is undetermined. Looked up from germline, CDR1 is MDHEN and CDR2 is SYDVKM. V gave up 5 bases and J gave up 3 bases, with 14 bases separating them. This CDR3 contains 14 residues. CDR3 nucleotides: TGTGCCAGCAGTCCCCACGCTAGTTTCTACGAGCAGTACTTC. This codes for CASSPHASFYEQYF.

The CDR3 spells CASVMEGNQPQHF. The CDR3 coding sequence is TGTGCCAGCGTGATGGAGGGCAATCAGCCCCAGCATTTT. The chain has TRBV6-1 and TRBJ1-5; D is unresolved. Germline CDR1 reads MNHNS; CDR2 reads SASEGT. This CDR3 comprises 13 residues. Trimming stripped 8 bases from V and 2 bases from J, with 10 bases between.

This clone was observed once. The chain joins TRBV30 to TRBJ1-1; 8 nucleotides align to TRBD1. Germline CDR1 and CDR2: GTSNPN and SVGIG (reference sequence). This CDR3 has 14 amino acids. V gave up 4 bases and J gave up 0 bases; unmatched junction bases: 4. DNA of the CDR3: TGTGCCTGGAAGTCACAGGGGGTGAACACTGAAGCTTTCTTT. Amino acid sequence: CAWKSQGVNTEAFF.

The chain joins TRBV19 to TRBJ1-3, with D maybe TRBD1 (6 bases). V dropped 9 bases and J dropped 0 bases, with 12 bases sitting between them. Germline lookup yields CDR1 LNHDA and CDR2 SQIVND (reference sequence). This CDR3 contains 14 residues. Written as DNA, the CDR3 is TGTGCCAGCGGGACGACAGGCTCTGGAAACACCATATATTTT. Translating gives CASGTTGSGNTIYF.

The gene calls are TRBV7-9 and TRBJ2-5; 8 bases match TRBD2. This CDR3 spans 16 amino acids. From germline, CDR1 is SEHNR and CDR2 FQNEAQ (reference sequence). Trimming removed 0 bases from V and 4 bases from J; junction bases left unmatched: 7. CDR3 coding DNA: TGTGCCAGCAGCTTAGCGGGAGCGGGAGTGGGAGAGACCCAGTACTTC. Its translation is CASSLAGAGVGETQYF.

CDR3 amino acids: CAISTGGGGNTEAFF. CDR3 nucleotides: TGTGCCATTTCTACAGGGGGGGGTGGGAACACTGAAGCTTTCTTT. The rearrangement uses TRBV6-1 and TRBJ1-1; 8 nucleotides line up with TRBD1. V gave up 10 bases and J gave up 1 base; unmatched junction bases: 11. The CDR3 length is 15 residues. The germline V gene has CDR1 MNHNS and CDR2 SASEGT.

This chain uses TRBV28 with TRBJ1-5; 9 nucleotides align to TRBD1. Germline CDR1 and CDR2: MDHEN and SYDVKM. The CDR3 sequence is 13 residues long. Losses at the gene ends were 4 bases for V and 11 bases for J; bases not matched to a gene: 6. CDR3 in amino acids: CASSYRGPGAQHF. The CDR3 DNA reads as TGTGCCAGCAGTTACAGGGGGCCGGGGGCCCAGCATTTT.

The V call is TRBV18, the J call TRBJ2-1; the D gene is possibly TRBD2 (6 bases). Trimming removed 4 bases at V and 5 bases at J, with 12 bases between. The length of the CDR3 is 14 residues. Germline V CDR1 and CDR2: KGHSH, LQKENI. The CDR3: CASSRLSGDNEQFF. The DNA for the CDR3 is TGTGCCAGCTCACGACTGTCGGGAGACAATGAGCAGTTCTTC.

This chain joins TRBV28 and TRBJ1-1; TRBD1 matches 7 bases. This CDR3 is 14 amino acids long. The germline CDR1 and CDR2 sequences are MDHEN and SYDVKM. V lost 5 bases, J lost 0 bases, and 3 bases stayed unmatched. CDR3 bases: TGTGCCAGCAGTGTACAGGGGTTGAACACTGAAGCTTTCTTT. Amino acid sequence: CASSVQGLNTEAFF.

The chain combines TRBV28 with TRBJ1-5; TRBD1 matches 8 bases. Losses at the gene ends were 7 bases for V and 9 bases for J; bases not matched to a gene: 11. This CDR3 has 14 amino acids. Germline V gene sequence: CDR1 MDHEN, CDR2 SYDVKM. The CDR3, as DNA: TGTGCCAGCATCGCGGCGACAGGGGAGGGGCCCCAGCATTTT. Translation gives CASIAATGEGPQHF.

This chain uses TRBV6-1 with TRBJ1-5; D unresolved. Trimming shortened V by 1 base and J by 6 bases, and 19 bases separated the two germline ends. This CDR3 region has 17 residues. Germline CDR1 is MNHNS and CDR2 is SASEGT. The CDR3 nucleotides read TGTGCCAGCAGTGAAGAGTTGAGGCAGGCGGGGAGTCAGCCCCAGCATTTT. Protein sequence: CASSEELRQAGSQPQHF.

The V and J genes are TRBV2 and TRBJ1-1; D might be TRBD1 (6 bases). The CDR3 consists of 11 residues. Germline CDR1 SNHLY, CDR2 FYNNEI. Trimming cost V 6 bases and J 11 bases, with 13 bases left between them. CDR3 nucleotide sequence: TGTGCCAGCAGCACAGGGTACGGGGCTTTCTTT. The encoded protein is CASSTGYGAFF. The whole variable domain, filled in from reference TRBV2 and TRBJ1-1, reads EPEVTQTPSHQVTQMGQEVILRCVPISNHLYFYWYRQILGQKVEFLVSFYNNEISEKSEIFDDQFSVERPDGSNFTLKIRSTKLEDSAMYFCASSTGYGAFFGQGTRLTVV.